Sequencing of this TCR beta chain was carried out in a study of T cells in Graves' hyperthyroidism and ophthalmopathy. This clonotype appeared a few times. Amplification yielded TCR beta CDR3 regions, with RNA transcripts as the source. During a first-round RT-PCR of the TCR CDR3, the HTBI primer set was used. MiXCR, applied by TCRdb to the multiplex PCR reads, yields one record per CDR3 protein. The table has about 840,000 distinct CDR3 sequences, about two fifths seen once. V trimming: 2 bases; J trimming: 2 bases; junction bases outside the gene matches: 6. The germline gives CDR1 SGHTA, CDR2 FQGNSA. The CDR3 runs to 17 residues.

The V call is TRBV7-2, the J call TRBJ2-5; 12 bases are shared with TRBD2. Input material: blood. This clonotype originated in a young man with Graves' hyperthyroidism. This chain's CDR3 is CASSLTLAGGLQETQYF. CDR3 in DNA: TGTGCCAGCAGCTTAACCCTAGCGGGAGGGTTACAAGAGACCCAGTACTTC. The whole variable domain, filled in from reference TRBV7-2 and TRBJ2-5, reads GAGVSQSPSNKVTEKGKDVELRCDPISGHTALYWYRQSLGQGLEFLIYFQGNSAPDKSGLPSDRFSAERTGGSVSTLTIQRTQQEDSAVYLCASSLTLAGGLQETQYFGPGTRLLVL.